This record looks at one T cell receptor (beta chain) sequence and its context. Germline V gene sequence: CDR1 MNHEY, CDR2 SMNVEV (reference sequence). The length of the CDR3 is 16 residues. The V end was cut by 8 bases, the J end by 1 base, with 18 bases between. The data derive from a study of T cells in Graves' hyperthyroidism and ophthalmopathy. About the research overall: Initial diagnosis, before any treatment, was when peripheral blood was collected.

Isolation of PBMCs was performed on about 10 ml fresh peripheral blood. Amplification of TCR beta CDR3 regions used RNA as the template. Carried out on the TCR CDR3, a first-round RT-PCR used the HTBI primer set. TCRdb called the multiplex PCR reads again in MiXCR, with one record for every CDR3 protein. This sample has more than 250,000 distinct CDR3 sequences, with 13% to 15% found just once. Input material: blood. The chain couples TRBV27 to TRBJ1-3; tentatively, D is TRBD1 (5 bases). The sequence derives from a woman aged 45-65 years with Graves' hyperthyroidism that later progressed to Graves' ophthalmopathy. The CDR3 sequence: CASWGGIGPSGNTIYF. The CDR3 region has the DNA TGTGCCAGCTGGGGGGGGATAGGGCCTTCTGGAAACACCATATATTTT.